This T cell receptor beta chain comes out of a study of neurological immune-mediated disorders. V lost 5 bases and J lost 8; bases outside the gene matches: 8. This CDR3 spans 15 amino acids. Per the germline V gene, CDR1 is SGHAT and CDR2 is FQNNGV. Using its own MiXCR run on the 5' RACE reads, TCRdb lists one record per CDR3 protein. The data hold roughly 120,000 distinct CDR3 sequences, with roughly 3.4% observed a single time. The sequence came from a woman aged 25 to 39 with multiple sclerosis. The specimen was PBMCs. V and J are TRBV11-2 and TRBJ2-3; 12 bases map to TRBD1. The CDR3 spells CASSPGQGALTTQYF. The CDR3 DNA follows: TGTGCCAGCAGCCCGGGACAGGGGGCCCTTACTACGCAGTATTTT.